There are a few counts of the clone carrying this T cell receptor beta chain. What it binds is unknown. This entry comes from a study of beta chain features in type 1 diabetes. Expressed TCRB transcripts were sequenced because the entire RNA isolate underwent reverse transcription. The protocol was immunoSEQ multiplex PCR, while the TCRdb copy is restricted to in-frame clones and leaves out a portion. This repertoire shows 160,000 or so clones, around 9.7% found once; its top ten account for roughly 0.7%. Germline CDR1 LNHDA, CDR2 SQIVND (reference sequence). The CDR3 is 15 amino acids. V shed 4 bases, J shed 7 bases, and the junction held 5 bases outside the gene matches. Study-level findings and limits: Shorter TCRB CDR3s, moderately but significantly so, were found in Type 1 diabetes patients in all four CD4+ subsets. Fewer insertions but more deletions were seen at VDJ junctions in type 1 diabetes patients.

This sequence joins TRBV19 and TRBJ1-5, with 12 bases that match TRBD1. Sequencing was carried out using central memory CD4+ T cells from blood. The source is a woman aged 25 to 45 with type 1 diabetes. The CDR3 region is CASSTGTGGGQPQHF. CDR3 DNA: TGTGCCAGTAGTACCGGGACAGGGGGCGGCCAGCCCCAGCATTTT.